The rows below give T cell receptor beta chains drawn from one sample of a study of shared clonotypes between healthy human individuals. Assay used: immunoSEQ multiplex PCR; TCRdb lists only in-frame clones, some missing. The profile shows just over 2,000,000 clones, over 85% of them singletons. Sequenced material: naive CD4+ T cells sorted from blood. These receptors all stem from a young man in good health. Each CDR3 is given with its conserved first and last residue. Fields, in order: CDR3 length, D gene, V gene, clone size, J gene, CDR3 protein, CDR3 DNA. The D gene is left open where the match is weak. The size field is filled for only some rows; it gives once, few, many or a size class.

>19|.|TRBV2|.|TRBJ1-3
CASSVNSGRHGSSGNTIYF
TGTGCCAGCAGTGTGAACAGCGGACGTCACGGTTCCTCTGGAAACACCATATATTTT
>14|.|TRBV18|once|TRBJ2-2
CASSPLQGTGELFF
TGTGCCAGCTCACCACTCCAGGGGACCGGGGAGCTGTTTTTT
>15|.|TRBV4-1|.|TRBJ2-5
CASSPSEAPQETQYF
TGCGCCAGCAGCCCCAGCGAAGCTCCCCAAGAGACCCAGTACTTC
>17|TRBD1|TRBV6-1|.|TRBJ2-3
CASSASWDSKNTDTQYF
TGTGCCAGCAGTGCTTCCTGGGACAGTAAAAACACAGATACGCAGTATTTT
>15|TRBD1|TRBV2|.|TRBJ1-6
CASSEAGQGIAPLHF
TGTGCCAGCAGTGAAGCTGGACAGGGCATTGCACCCCTCCACTTT
>17|TRBD1|TRBV7-2|.|TRBJ2-7
CASSLAGQGGGSYEQYF
TGTGCCAGCAGCTTAGCTGGACAGGGAGGAGGGTCCTACGAGCAGTACTTC
>16|.|TRBV28|.|TRBJ1-1
CASSLKHRKGLTEAFF
TGTGCCAGCAGTTTAAAGCACAGGAAGGGTTTAACTGAAGCTTTCTTT
>15|.|TRBV21-1|.|TRBJ2-7
CASSRGQERFYEQYF
TGTGCCAGCAGCAGAGGACAGGAGAGATTCTACGAGCAGTACTTC
>13|.|TRBV5-6|.|TRBJ1-6
CASSSLEGSPLHF
TGTGCCAGCAGCTCGTTGGAGGGGTCACCCCTCCACTTT
>15|TRBD2|TRBV18|.|TRBJ2-1
CASSPSAGGNNEQFF
TGTGCCAGCTCACCGTCGGCGGGAGGTAACAATGAGCAGTTCTTC
>15|.|TRBV18|.|TRBJ1-5
CASSPEQGGNQPQHF
TGTGCCAGCTCACCGGAACAGGGTGGCAATCAGCCCCAGCATTTT
>20|TRBD2|TRBV9|.|TRBJ2-1
CASSVGSLLAGGVAYNEQFF
TGTGCCAGCAGCGTAGGTAGTCTACTAGCGGGAGGGGTGGCCTACAATGAGCAGTTCTTC
>15|TRBD1|TRBV18|.|TRBJ1-1
CASSPEDRGGTEAFF
TGTGCCAGCTCACCCGAGGACAGGGGAGGCACTGAAGCTTTCTTT
>14|TRBD1|TRBV5-6|.|TRBJ1-1
CASSLNLGTGAAFF
TGTGCCAGCAGCTTAAACTTGGGGACAGGGGCCGCTTTCTTT
>13|.|TRBV29-1|.|TRBJ1-1
CSVVRGGWAEAFF
TGCAGCGTTGTGCGGGGAGGGTGGGCTGAAGCTTTCTTT
>13|.|TRBV6-1|.|TRBJ1-1
CASSALVNTEAFF
TGTGCCAGCAGCGCCTTAGTGAACACTGAAGCTTTCTTT
>13|.|TRBV7-2|.|TRBJ1-2
CASSLGGAYGYTF
TGTGCCAGCAGCTTAGGGGGGGCATATGGCTACACCTTC
>14|.|TRBV5-4|.|TRBJ2-7
CASSFDRSSYEQYF
TGTGCCAGCAGCTTCGACAGGAGCTCCTACGAGCAGTACTTC
>14|TRBD1|TRBV11-2|.|TRBJ1-1
CASSSQGVNTEAFF
TGTGCCAGCAGCTCTCAGGGGGTGAACACTGAAGCTTTCTTT
>13|.|TRBV5-1|.|TRBJ1-2
CASSSSGDYGYTF
TGCGCCAGCAGTTCTTCCGGAGACTATGGCTACACCTTC
>14|.|TRBV5-1|.|TRBJ1-3
CASSLVPDGNTIYF
TGCGCCAGCAGCTTGGTTCCAGACGGAAACACCATATATTTT
>15|.|TRBV18|.|TRBJ1-2
CASSPQRQGNYGYTF
TGTGCCAGCTCACCACAGAGGCAGGGGAACTATGGCTACACCTTC
>17|TRBD2|TRBV11-3|.|TRBJ2-5
CASSSSRGREGLETQYF
TGTGCCAGCAGCTCGTCTCGGGGTCGGGAGGGCCTAGAGACCCAGTACTTC
>16|.|TRBV5-5|once|TRBJ2-1
CASSLNSPSPYNEQFF
TGTGCCAGCAGCTTGAACAGTCCGTCCCCCTACAATGAGCAGTTCTTC
>15|TRBD1|TRBV6-6|.|TRBJ1-4
CASSDFWGQDEKLFF
TGTGCCAGCAGCGATTTTTGGGGACAGGACGAAAAACTGTTTTTT
>15|TRBD1|TRBV2|.|TRBJ1-5
CASRRTGAIHQPQHF
TGTGCCAGCAGGAGGACAGGGGCTATCCATCAGCCCCAGCATTTT
>15|TRBD1|TRBV7-2|.|TRBJ2-7
CASSFRQGVSNEQYF
TGTGCCAGCAGCTTTCGACAGGGGGTTTCAAACGAGCAGTACTTC
>13|.|TRBV29-1|.|TRBJ1-2
CSVDFLTVDGYTF
TGCAGCGTTGATTTTTTGACAGTAGATGGCTACACCTTC
>14|TRBD1|TRBV5-6|once|TRBJ2-1
CASSFTGELNEQFF
TGTGCCAGCAGCTTTACAGGGGAGTTAAATGAGCAGTTCTTC
>16|TRBD2|TRBV5-1|.|TRBJ2-7
CASSLGTSGPSYEQYF
TGCGCCAGCAGCTTGGGGACTAGCGGTCCTTCCTACGAGCAGTACTTC
>15|.|TRBV19|.|TRBJ2-5
CASKDTGYGPGGQYF
TGTGCCAGTAAAGATACAGGATACGGTCCTGGGGGCCAGTACTTC
>16|.|TRBV5-4|.|TRBJ2-6
CASSSATVSGANVLTF
TGTGCCAGCAGCTCGGCGACAGTCTCTGGGGCCAACGTCCTGACTTTC
>13|.|TRBV10-3|.|TRBJ2-6
CAISESNPNVLTF
TGTGCCATCAGTGAGTCGAACCCCAACGTCCTGACTTTC
>14|.|TRBV6-4|.|TRBJ1-1
CASSDSTGLLEAFF
TGTGCCAGCAGTGACTCGACCGGGCTTCTTGAAGCTTTCTTT
>14|.|TRBV5-1|.|TRBJ1-1
CASSLRETNTEAFF
TGCGCCAGCAGCTTGCGGGAGACGAACACTGAAGCTTTCTTT
>17|.|TRBV7-9|.|TRBJ1-4
CASSLGPFESRDEKLFF
TGTGCCAGCAGCTTAGGCCCATTCGAAAGTCGTGATGAAAAACTGTTTTTT
>15|.|TRBV5-1|.|TRBJ1-4
CASSLVYQPSEKLFF
TGCGCCAGCAGCTTGGTATACCAGCCGAGCGAAAAACTGTTTTTT
>15|.|TRBV5-4|.|TRBJ2-7
CASRRGAGDSYEQYF
TGTGCCAGCAGAAGAGGGGCAGGGGACTCCTACGAGCAGTACTTC
>15|.|TRBV28|once|TRBJ2-5
CASSWTGKMAETQYF
TGTGCCAGCAGTTGGACGGGGAAGATGGCAGAGACCCAGTACTTC
>12|.|TRBV6-5|.|TRBJ1-6
CASGGLNSPLHF
TGTGCCAGCGGGGGATTGAATTCACCCCTCCACTTT
>13|.|TRBV6-1|.|TRBJ1-2
CASSESGPYGYTF
TGTGCCAGCAGTGAGTCAGGACCCTATGGCTACACCTTC
>13|.|TRBV7-7|.|TRBJ2-2
CASSAKEGGELFF
TGTGCTAGCAGCGCGAAGGAGGGGGGGGAGCTGTTTTTT
>12|TRBD1|TRBV29-1|.|TRBJ2-7
CSVRTGSYEQYF
TGCAGCGTTAGGACAGGTTCCTACGAGCAGTACTTC
>16|.|TRBV7-9|.|TRBJ2-2
CASSRQSARNTGELFF
TGTGCCAGCAGCCGACAGTCTGCGCGGAACACCGGGGAGCTGTTTTTT
>12|TRBD1|TRBV19|few|TRBJ1-2
CASPDRGYGYTF
TGTGCCAGTCCGGACAGGGGCTATGGCTACACCTTC
>12|.|TRBV30|.|TRBJ1-1
CAWSPGQVEAFF
TGTGCCTGGAGCCCGGGACAAGTTGAAGCTTTCTTT
>13|.|TRBV7-9|.|TRBJ1-3
CASRQGSGNTIYF
TGTGCCAGCAGACAGGGTTCTGGAAACACCATATATTTT
>15|.|TRBV6-5|.|TRBJ1-1
CASSLGAGVGTEAFF
TGTGCCAGCAGTCTCGGGGCTGGGGTGGGAACTGAAGCTTTCTTT
>14|TRBD1|TRBV27|once|TRBJ2-3
CASIQGTGADTQYF
TGTGCCAGTATTCAAGGGACAGGGGCAGATACGCAGTATTTT
>13|.|TRBV28|.|TRBJ1-1
CASSFSRNTEAFF
TGTGCCAGCAGTTTTTCGAGGAACACTGAAGCTTTCTTT
>11|.|TRBV10-3|.|TRBJ1-3
CAIKGGNTIYF
TGTGCCATCAAAGGAGGAAACACCATATATTTT
>17|TRBD1|TRBV19|.|TRBJ1-5
CASSIEGTGAQNQPQHF
TGTGCCAGTAGTATAGAGGGGACAGGGGCCCAAAATCAGCCCCAGCATTTT
>13|.|TRBV29-1|.|TRBJ2-2
CSVDFGYTGELFF
TGCAGCGTTGATTTCGGCTACACCGGGGAGCTGTTTTTT